A selection of T cell receptor beta chains follows, all from one sample in a study of T cells after yellow fever vaccination. From the 5' RACE reads, TCRdb called clonotypes with MiXCR, one entry per CDR3 protein. Seen here are hundreds of thousands of distinct CDR3 sequences, approximately 13% observed once, and the top ten hold about 16%. Source: PBMCs, taken on the day of the yellow fever booster vaccination. The receptors shown here come from a man aged 30 to 39 who received the YFV17D yellow fever vaccine. Each CDR3 is given with its conserved first and last residue. D genes are given only for firm matches. Not every row has a clone size; where given, it reads once, few, many or a size class.

d_call j_call v_call clone_size cdr3_length cdr3_nt cdr3_aa
. TRBJ2-7 TRBV10-3 few 13 TGTGCCATCAGCCGGGATCCCTACGCCGAGCAGTACTTC CAISRDPYAEQYF
. TRBJ1-1 TRBV5-4 . 15 TGTGCCAGCAGCCCGGGTGGGGAACCTAACACTGAAGCTTTCTTT CASSPGGEPNTEAFF
. TRBJ2-2 TRBV25-1 . 14 TGTGCCAGCAGGCCATCGGGGTGGACCGGGGAGCTGTTTTTT CASRPSGWTGELFF
TRBD2 TRBJ2-1 TRBV20-1 . 14 TGCAGTGCAGACTCCGGGACTAGCGGAAATGAGCAGTTCTTC CSADSGTSGNEQFF
TRBD1 TRBJ2-1 TRBV20-1 few 18 TGCAGTGCTAGGGCCCCCACACACAGGGGTCCCTCCTACAATGAGCAGTTCTTC CSARAPTHRGPSYNEQFF
. TRBJ2-1 TRBV27 few 13 TGTGCCAGCAGTTCAGAGTTTAGGAATGAGCAGTTCTTC CASSSEFRNEQFF
. TRBJ2-7 TRBV6-5 . 13 TGTGCCAGCAGTTTTGCGGAACGCTACGAGCAGTACTTC CASSFAERYEQYF
. TRBJ2-7 TRBV12-3/TRBV12-4 many 12 TGTGCCAGCAGTTTCCCCAGGACCGAGCAGTACTTC CASSFPRTEQYF
TRBD2 TRBJ2-1 TRBV20-1 . 16 TGCAGTGCTATTAGCTGGACTAGCGGGAGACTAAATGAGCAGTTCTTC CSAISWTSGRLNEQFF
. TRBJ2-3 TRBV14 few 12 TGTGCCAGCAGCCAAACTGCGGATACGCAGTATTTT CASSQTADTQYF
TRBD1 TRBJ1-2 TRBV7-9 . 16 TGTGCCAGCAGCTCTGACAGGGCCACCCTTTACTATGGCTACACCTTC CASSSDRATLYYGYTF
. TRBJ1-2 TRBV7-9 . 14 TGTGCCAGCAGCATACGGACGGAAAACTATGGCTACACCTTC CASSIRTENYGYTF
. TRBJ1-2 TRBV15 few 13 TGTGCCACCAGCAGAGATCCCCACTATGGCTACACCTTC CATSRDPHYGYTF
TRBD2 TRBJ2-3 TRBV7-3 . 17 TGTGCCAGCAGCACCGGGGACTCGGGGGGGGTCACAGATACGCAGTATTTT CASSTGDSGGVTDTQYF
. TRBJ2-6 TRBV7-8 few 17 TGTGCCAGCAGCCCCGGGTGGGCGATATCTGGGGCCAACGTCCTGACTTTC CASSPGWAISGANVLTF
. TRBJ2-4 TRBV4-3 . 14 TGCGCCAGCAGCCAAGCCCACGGTGGAGGTGCCCAGTACTTC CASSQAHGGGAQYF
TRBD2 TRBJ2-7 TRBV20-1 few 13 TGCAGTGCTGTCCCGGGAGGAACCTACGAGCAGTACTTC CSAVPGGTYEQYF
. TRBJ1-1 TRBV30 few 14 TGTGCCTGGAGATCGGCAGCCATGAACACTGAAGCTTTCTTT CAWRSAAMNTEAFF
TRBD2 TRBJ2-1 TRBV20-1 many 13 TGCAGTGTCCCGGGACTAGCGGCCTCCAGGGAGTTCTTC CSVPGLAASREFF
. TRBJ2-2 TRBV7-2 few 15 TGTGCCAGCAGCTTACGGGGGCCCATCACCGGGGAGCTGTTTTTT CASSLRGPITGELFF
TRBD1 TRBJ1-6 TRBV7-2 . 15 TGTGCCAGCAGCTCAACACAGGGGGGGGGTTCACCCCTCCACTTT CASSSTQGGGSPLHF
. TRBJ1-2 TRBV7-8 . 12 TGTGCCAGCCAAAATTACGCGGGGGGCTACACCTTC CASQNYAGGYTF
TRBD2 TRBJ2-3 TRBV12-3/TRBV12-4 . 18 TGTGCCCGCAGTTTAGGACTAGCGGGGGCCGCCGGCACAGATACGCAGTATTTT CARSLGLAGAAGTDTQYF
. TRBJ2-5 TRBV9 . 15 TGTGCCAGCAGCGTAGCTTTAAGCGAAATGGAGACCCAGTACTTC CASSVALSEMETQYF
. TRBJ2-7 TRBV7-7 . 13 TGTGCTAGCAGCTTAGCGCGAGGGAACGAGCAGTACTTC CASSLARGNEQYF
. TRBJ2-5 TRBV5-4 few 14 TGTGCCAGCAGCCAGGGCCAGGTCGGAGAGACCCAGTACTTC CASSQGQVGETQYF
. TRBJ2-7 TRBV20-1 . 14 TGCAGTGCTGGGGGAGGCCAGGGATCCTACGAGCAGTACTTC CSAGGGQGSYEQYF
TRBD2 TRBJ2-7 TRBV3-1 . 15 TGTGCCAGCAGCCAAGCAGCGGGAGGGGGCTACGAGCAGTACTTC CASSQAAGGGYEQYF